The sample holds a few counts of the clone carrying this TCR beta chain. Its target is not known. From germline, CDR1 is MDHEN and CDR2 SYDVKM. Between the trimmed V and J ends, which lost 7 bases and 1 base, there was a span of 11 bases. The CDR3 loop spans 14 amino acids. The sample belongs to a study of T cell repertoires in cytomegalovirus infection. Looking at the study overall: Carrying CMV and the relevant HLA type showed in public TCR beta signatures. Overall study results and limits: CMV carriers having the relevant HLA were flagged by cumulative public TCR beta family frequency. CMV-specific TCR beta clonotypes restricted by HLA-C were the ones dominating the ex vivo response.

Each CDR3 protein gets one entry after TCRdb re-called the reads with MiXCR. The repertoire includes about 890,000 distinct CDR3 sequences, roughly 30% of them detected once, and 13% sits in the top ten. The sequences come from cultured CD8+ T cells from PBMCs, collected from culture after CMV antigen stimulation. This sequence joins TRBV28 and TRBJ1-5; D call uncertain. This sequence originates from a human donor in good health (CMV status not recorded). Some clones in this sample may be carry-over from other donors' samples. The CDR3 spells CASTEWASNQPQHF. In nucleotides, the CDR3 is TGTGCCAGCACCGAGTGGGCCAGCAATCAGCCCCAGCATTTT. The full variable domain, completed using reference TRBV28 and TRBJ1-5, is DVKVTQSSRYLVKRTGEKVFLECVQDMDHENMFWYRQDPGLGLRLIYFSYDVKMKEKGDIPEGYSVSREKKERFSLILESASTNQTSMYLCASTEWASNQPQHFGDGTRLSIL.